This T cell receptor (beta chain) emerged from a study of blood T cell repertoires in COVID-19. Overall study: The samples span acute and convalescent COVID-19 from the United States, Italy and Spain.

Per germline, CDR1 SGHDN and CDR2 FVKESK. V shed 1 base and J 0 bases; nucleotides not matched to a gene: 9. CDR3 size: 18 residues. Original handling: Scientists estimated how many nucleated cells there were by amplifying reference gene primers. Sequencing was performed with immunoSEQ multiplex PCR; in TCRdb, only in-frame clones are kept and a portion is missing. The V and J calls and clone size come from that table; D and trimming were worked out from the DNA. The sample consists of approximately 150,000 clones, roughly four fifths of them appearing once. The clonotype was recovered from a man between 65 and 85 years old who had recovered from COVID-19. This sequence joins TRBV14 and TRBJ1-5; 7 bases fit TRBD1. Sequenced: peripheral blood. The CDR3 reads CASSQVPRGPYSNQPQHF. The CDR3 DNA reads as TGTGCCAGCAGCCAAGTACCGAGGGGGCCCTATAGCAATCAGCCCCAGCATTTT.